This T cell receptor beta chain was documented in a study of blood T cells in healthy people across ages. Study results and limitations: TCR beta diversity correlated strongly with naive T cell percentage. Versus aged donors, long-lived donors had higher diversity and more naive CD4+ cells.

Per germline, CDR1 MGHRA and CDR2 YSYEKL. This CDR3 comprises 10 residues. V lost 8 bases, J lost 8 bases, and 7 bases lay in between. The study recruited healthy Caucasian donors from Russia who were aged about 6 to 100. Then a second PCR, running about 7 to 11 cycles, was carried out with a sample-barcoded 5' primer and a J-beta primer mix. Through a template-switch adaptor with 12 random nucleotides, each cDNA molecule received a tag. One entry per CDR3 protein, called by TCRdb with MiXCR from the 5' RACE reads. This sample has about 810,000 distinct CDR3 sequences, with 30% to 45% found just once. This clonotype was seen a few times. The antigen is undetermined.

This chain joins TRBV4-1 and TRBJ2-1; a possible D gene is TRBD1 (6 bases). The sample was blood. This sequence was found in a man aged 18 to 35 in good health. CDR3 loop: CASGGDEQFF. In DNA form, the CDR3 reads TGCGCCAGCGGGGGCGATGAGCAGTTCTTC.